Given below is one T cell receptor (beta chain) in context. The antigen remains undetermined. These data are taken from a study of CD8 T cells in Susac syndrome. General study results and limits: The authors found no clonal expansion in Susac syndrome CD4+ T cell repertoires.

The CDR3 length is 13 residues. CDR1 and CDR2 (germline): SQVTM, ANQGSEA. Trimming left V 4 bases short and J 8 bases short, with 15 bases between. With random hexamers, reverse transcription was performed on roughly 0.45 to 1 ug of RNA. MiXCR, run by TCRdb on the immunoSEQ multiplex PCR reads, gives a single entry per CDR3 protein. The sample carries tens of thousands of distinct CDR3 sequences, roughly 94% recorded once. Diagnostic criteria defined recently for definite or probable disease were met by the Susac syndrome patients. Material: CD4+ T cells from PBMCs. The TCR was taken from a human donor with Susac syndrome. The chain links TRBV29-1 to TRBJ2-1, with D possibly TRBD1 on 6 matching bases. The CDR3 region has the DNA TGCAGCGTTGTATTGAGACAGGTTTATGAGCAGTTCTTC. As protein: CSVVLRQVYEQFF.